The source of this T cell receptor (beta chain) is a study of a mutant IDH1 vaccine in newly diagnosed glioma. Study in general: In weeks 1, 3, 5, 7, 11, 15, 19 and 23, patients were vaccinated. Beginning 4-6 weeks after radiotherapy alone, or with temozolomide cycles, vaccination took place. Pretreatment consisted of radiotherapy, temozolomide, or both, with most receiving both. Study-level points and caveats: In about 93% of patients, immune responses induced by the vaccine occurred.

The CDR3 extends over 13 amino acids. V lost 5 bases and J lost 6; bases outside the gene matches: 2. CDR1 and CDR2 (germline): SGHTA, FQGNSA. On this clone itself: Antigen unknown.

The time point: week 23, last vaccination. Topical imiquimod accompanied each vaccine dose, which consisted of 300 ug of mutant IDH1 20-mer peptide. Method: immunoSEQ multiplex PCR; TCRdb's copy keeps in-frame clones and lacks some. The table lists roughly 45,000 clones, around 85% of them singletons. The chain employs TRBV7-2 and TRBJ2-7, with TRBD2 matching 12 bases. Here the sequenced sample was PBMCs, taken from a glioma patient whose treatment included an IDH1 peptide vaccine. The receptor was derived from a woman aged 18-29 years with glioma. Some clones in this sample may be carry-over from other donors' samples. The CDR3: CASSPGLAGEQYF. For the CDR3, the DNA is TGTGCCAGCAGCCCGGGACTAGCGGGCGAGCAGTACTTC.